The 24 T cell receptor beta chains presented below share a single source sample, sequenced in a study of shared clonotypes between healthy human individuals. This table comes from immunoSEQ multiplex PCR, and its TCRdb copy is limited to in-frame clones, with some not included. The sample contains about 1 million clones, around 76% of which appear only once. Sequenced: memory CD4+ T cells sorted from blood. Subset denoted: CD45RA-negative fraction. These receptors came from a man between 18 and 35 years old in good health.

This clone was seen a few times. The chain's CDR3 is CASSSQRGTGELFF. CDR3 nucleotides: TGTGCCAGCAGCTCCCAAAGGGGGACCGGGGAGCTGTTTTTT. The J gene is TRBJ2-2, the V gene TRBV7-6, with D perhaps matching TRBD1 (6 bases). V was pared by 4 bases and J by 5 bases, with 11 bases between. There are 14 residues in the CDR3. Germline V lookup: CDR1 SGHVS, CDR2 FNYEAQ.

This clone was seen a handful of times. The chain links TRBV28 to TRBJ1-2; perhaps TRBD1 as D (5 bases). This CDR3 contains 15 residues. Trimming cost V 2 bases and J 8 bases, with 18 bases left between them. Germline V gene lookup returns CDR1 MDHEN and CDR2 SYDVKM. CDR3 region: CASSLRIREARGYTF. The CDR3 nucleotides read TGTGCCAGCAGTTTAAGAATCAGGGAGGCTAGGGGCTACACCTTC.

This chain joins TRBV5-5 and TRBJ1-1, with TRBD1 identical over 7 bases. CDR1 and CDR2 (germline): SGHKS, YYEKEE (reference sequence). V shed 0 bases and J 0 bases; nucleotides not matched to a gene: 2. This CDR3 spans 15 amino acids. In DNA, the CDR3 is TGTGCCAGCAGCTTGGGGACAGGATTGAACACTGAAGCTTTCTTT. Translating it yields CASSLGTGLNTEAFF.

CDR3 sequence (DNA): TGCGCCAGCAGCGGGACTGCGCAAGAGACCCAGTACTTC. Its protein is CASSGTAQETQYF. The chain joins TRBV5-1 to TRBJ2-5; a possible D gene is TRBD2 (6 bases). CDR3 size: 13 residues. Germline V gene data show CDR1 as SGHRS and CDR2 as YFSETQ. Trimming removed 4 bases at V and 2 bases at J, with 9 bases between. The complete variable domain, with remaining parts taken from reference TRBV5-1 and TRBJ2-5, reads KAGVTQTPRYLIKTRGQQVTLSCSPISGHRSVSWYQQTPGQGLQFLFEYFSETQRNKGNFPGRFSGRQFSNSRSEMNVSTLELGDSALYLCASSGTAQETQYFGPGTRLLVL.

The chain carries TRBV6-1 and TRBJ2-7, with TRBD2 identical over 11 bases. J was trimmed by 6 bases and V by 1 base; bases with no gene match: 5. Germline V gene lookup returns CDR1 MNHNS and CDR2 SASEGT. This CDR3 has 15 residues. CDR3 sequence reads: CASSEVAGGPREQYF. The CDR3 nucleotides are TGTGCCAGCAGTGAAGTAGCGGGAGGGCCCCGCGAGCAGTACTTC.

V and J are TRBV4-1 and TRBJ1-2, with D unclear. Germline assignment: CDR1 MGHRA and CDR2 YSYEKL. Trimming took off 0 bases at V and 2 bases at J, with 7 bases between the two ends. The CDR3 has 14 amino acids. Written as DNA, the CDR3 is TGCGCCAGCAGCCAAGATAGACTAAACTATGGCTACACCTTC. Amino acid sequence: CASSQDRLNYGYTF.

The CDR3 is CASTWDRFTDTQYF. CDR3 bases: TGTGCCAGTACCTGGGACAGATTCACAGATACGCAGTATTTT. V usage is TRBV2 and J usage is TRBJ2-3; 7 nucleotides agree with TRBD1. Germline lookup yields CDR1 SNHLY and CDR2 FYNNEI. The CDR3 runs to 14 residues. J gave up 2 bases and V 9 bases, and 8 bases lay outside the gene matches.

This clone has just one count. The CDR3 nucleotides read TGTGCCAGCAGCCCACCGGGACAGACCTCTGGAAACACCATATATTTT. Encoded protein: CASSPPGQTSGNTIYF. The chain has TRBV9 and TRBJ1-3; TRBD1 aligns across 7 bases. The germline V gene has CDR1 SGDLS and CDR2 YYNGEE. Trimming took 4 bases from V and 0 from J; bases not matched to a gene: 7. CDR3 length equals 16 residues.

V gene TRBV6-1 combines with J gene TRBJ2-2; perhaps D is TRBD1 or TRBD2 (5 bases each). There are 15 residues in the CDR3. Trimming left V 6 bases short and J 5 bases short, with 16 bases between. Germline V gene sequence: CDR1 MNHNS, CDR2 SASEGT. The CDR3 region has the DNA TGTGCCAGCAGGGAAACAGGAGGCAGGACCGGGGAGCTGTTTTTT. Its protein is CASRETGGRTGELFF.

This CDR3 reads CASRYGRGYEQFF. The CDR3 region has the DNA TGTGCCAGCAGATATGGGCGGGGGTATGAGCAGTTCTTC. The chain links TRBV6-5 to TRBJ2-1; 7 bases agree with TRBD2. Germline lookup yields CDR1 MNHEY and CDR2 SVGAGI. There are 13 residues in the CDR3. Unmatched junction bases numbered 7, after V lost 6 bases and J lost 8 bases.

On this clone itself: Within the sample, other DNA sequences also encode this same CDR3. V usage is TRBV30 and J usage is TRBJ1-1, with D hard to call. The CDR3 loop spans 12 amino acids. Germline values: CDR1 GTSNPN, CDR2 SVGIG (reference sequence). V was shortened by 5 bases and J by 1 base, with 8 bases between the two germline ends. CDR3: CAWSRENTEAFF. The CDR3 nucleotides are TGTGCCTGGTCGAGAGAGAACACTGAAGCTTTCTTT.

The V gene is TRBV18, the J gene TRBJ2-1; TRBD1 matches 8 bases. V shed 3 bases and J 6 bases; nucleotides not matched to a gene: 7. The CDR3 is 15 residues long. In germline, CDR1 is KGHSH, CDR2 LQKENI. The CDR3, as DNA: TGTGCCAGCTCACCGGACAGGGCCCGGGGCAATGAGCAGTTCTTC. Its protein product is CASSPDRARGNEQFF. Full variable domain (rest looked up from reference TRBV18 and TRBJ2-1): NAGVMQNPRHLVRRRGQEARLRCSPMKGHSHVYWYRQLPEEGLKFMVYLQKENIIDESGMPKERFSAEFPKEGPSILRIQQVVRGDSAAYFCASSPDRARGNEQFFGPGTRLTVL.

The CDR3 DNA reads TGTGCCAGCAGCTTGTTTCCTGAAAACACCATATATTTT. Protein product: CASSLFPENTIYF. The rearrangement joins TRBV5-6 to TRBJ1-3, with no clear D. The V gene lost 1 base and the J gene lost 6 bases, with 8 bases spanning the gap. Germline V gives CDR1 SGHDT, CDR2 YYEEEE. The CDR3 consists of 13 residues.

The CDR3 loop reads CASSEAGQGSNQPQHF. The CDR3 bases are TGTGCCAGCAGTGAAGCGGGACAGGGGAGCAATCAGCCCCAGCATTTT. The J gene is TRBJ1-5, the V gene TRBV6-1; 10 nucleotides line up with TRBD1. This CDR3 has 16 residues. The germline V gene encodes CDR1 MNHNS and CDR2 SASEGT. V shed 0 bases and J 1 base; nucleotides not matched to a gene: 0.

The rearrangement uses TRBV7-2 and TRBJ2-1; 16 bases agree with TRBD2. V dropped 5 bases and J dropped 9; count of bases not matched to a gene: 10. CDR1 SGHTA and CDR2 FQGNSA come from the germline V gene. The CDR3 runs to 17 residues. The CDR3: CASSPSGTSGRVVEQFF. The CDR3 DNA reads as TGTGCCAGCAGCCCAAGCGGGACTAGCGGGAGGGTGGTTGAGCAGTTCTTC.

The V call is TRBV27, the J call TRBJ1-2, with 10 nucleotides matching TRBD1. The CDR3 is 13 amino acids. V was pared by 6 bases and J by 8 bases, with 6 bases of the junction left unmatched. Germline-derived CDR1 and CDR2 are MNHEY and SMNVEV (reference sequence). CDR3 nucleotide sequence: TGTGCCAGCAGAACCGGGACAGGGGCCGGCTACACCTTC. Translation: CASRTGTGAGYTF.

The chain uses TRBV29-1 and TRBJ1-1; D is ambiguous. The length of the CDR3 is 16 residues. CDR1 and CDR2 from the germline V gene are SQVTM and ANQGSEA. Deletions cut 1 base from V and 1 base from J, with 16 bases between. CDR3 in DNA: TGCAGCGTTGAAGCCTCGGTTGGGGTTGCGAACACTGAAGCTTTCTTT. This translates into CSVEASVGVANTEAFF.

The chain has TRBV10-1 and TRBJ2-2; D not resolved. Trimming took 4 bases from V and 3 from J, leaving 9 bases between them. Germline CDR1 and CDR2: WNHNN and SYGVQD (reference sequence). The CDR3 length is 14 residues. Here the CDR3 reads CASSARADTGELFF. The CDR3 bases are TGCGCCAGCAGTGCCCGGGCGGACACCGGGGAGCTGTTTTTT.

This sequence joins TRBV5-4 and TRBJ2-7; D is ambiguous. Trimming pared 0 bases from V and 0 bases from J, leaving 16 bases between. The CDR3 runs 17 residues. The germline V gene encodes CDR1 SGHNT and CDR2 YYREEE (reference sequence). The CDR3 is CASSLEALPSASYEQYF. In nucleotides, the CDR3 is TGTGCCAGCAGCTTGGAGGCCCTACCCTCGGCCTCCTACGAGCAGTACTTC.

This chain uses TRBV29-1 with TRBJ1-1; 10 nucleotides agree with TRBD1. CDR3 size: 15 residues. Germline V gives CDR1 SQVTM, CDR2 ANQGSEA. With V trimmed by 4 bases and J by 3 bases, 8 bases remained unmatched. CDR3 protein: CSVVPPGTGDTEAFF. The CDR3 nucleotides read TGCAGCGTTGTTCCCCCCGGGACAGGGGACACTGAAGCTTTCTTT. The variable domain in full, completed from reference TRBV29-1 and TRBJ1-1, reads SAVISQKPSRDICQRGTSLTIQCQVDSQVTMMFWYRQQPGQSLTLIATANQGSEATYESGFVIDKFPISRPNLTFSTLTVSNMSPEDSSIYLCSVVPPGTGDTEAFFGQGTRLTVV.

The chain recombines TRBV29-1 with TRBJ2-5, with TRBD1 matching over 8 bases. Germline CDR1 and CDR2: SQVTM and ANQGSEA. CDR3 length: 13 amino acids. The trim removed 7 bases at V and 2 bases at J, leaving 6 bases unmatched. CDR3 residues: CSARQGPQETQYF. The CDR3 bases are TGCAGCGCTCGACAGGGGCCTCAAGAGACCCAGTACTTC.

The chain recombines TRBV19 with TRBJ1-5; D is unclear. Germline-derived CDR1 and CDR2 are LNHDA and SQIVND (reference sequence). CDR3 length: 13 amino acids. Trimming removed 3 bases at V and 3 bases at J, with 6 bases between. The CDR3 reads CASSMSHNQPQHF. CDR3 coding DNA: TGTGCCAGTAGTATGAGCCACAATCAGCCCCAGCATTTT.

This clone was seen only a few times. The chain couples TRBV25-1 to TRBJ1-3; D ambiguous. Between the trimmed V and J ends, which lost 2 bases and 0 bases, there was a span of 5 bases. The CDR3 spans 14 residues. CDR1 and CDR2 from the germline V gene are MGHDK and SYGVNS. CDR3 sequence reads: CASSEPFSGNTIYF. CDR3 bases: TGTGCCAGCAGTGAACCATTCTCTGGAAACACCATATATTTT.

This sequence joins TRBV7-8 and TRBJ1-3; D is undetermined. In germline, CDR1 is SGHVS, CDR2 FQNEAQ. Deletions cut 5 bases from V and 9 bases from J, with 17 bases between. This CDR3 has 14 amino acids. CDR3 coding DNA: TGTGCCAGCAGCCTCCGGACCGGTTCAGGCACCATATATTTT. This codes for CASSLRTGSGTIYF.